These 17 T cell receptor beta chains share one sample of origin, sequenced in a study of shared clonotypes between healthy human individuals. TCRdb's copy holds only in-frame clones and misses some; the assay was immunoSEQ multiplex PCR. The table shows over a million clones, with roughly 97% occurring only once. Material: naive CD4+ T cells sorted from blood. Indicated subset: CD45RA+ positively selected. The origin of the receptors is a man aged 25 to 40 in good health.

This rearrangement joins TRBV4-3 to TRBJ1-2, with 8 bases fitting TRBD1. The V segment lost 2 bases and the J segment 4 bases; nucleotides outside the gene matches: 6. The length of the CDR3 is 15 residues. Germline assignment: CDR1 LGHNA and CDR2 YSLEER. CDR3 in DNA: TGCGCCAGCAGCCAATATGAACAGGGGGGCTATGGCTACACCTTC. Amino acid sequence: CASSQYEQGGYGYTF.

The rearrangement uses TRBV5-5 and TRBJ2-5; D call uncertain. The CDR3 has 13 amino acids. With 3 bases removed from V and 2 bases from J, the gap between germline ends came to 8 bases. Germline CDR1 and CDR2: SGHKS and YYEKEE (reference sequence). CDR3 protein: CASSSDAQETQYF. The CDR3, as DNA: TGTGCCAGCAGCTCGGATGCACAAGAGACCCAGTACTTC.

The chain joins TRBV5-4 to TRBJ2-2; a weak D match, TRBD1 (5 bases). The ends were cut back, 2 bases at V and 2 bases at J, with 10 bases in the middle. The germline V gene has CDR1 SGHNT and CDR2 YYREEE (reference sequence). The CDR3 covers 15 residues. As DNA, the CDR3 is TGTGCCAGCAGCTTTCGCGACAGTAACACCGGGGAGCTGTTTTTT. It is translated as CASSFRDSNTGELFF.

V and J are TRBV19 and TRBJ1-3; no clear D gene. The V gene's germline CDR1 is LNHDA and CDR2 SQIVND (reference sequence). The V end lost 6 bases, the J end lost 0 bases, and 6 bases lay between the germline ends. There are 13 residues in the CDR3. The CDR3 DNA follows: TGTGCCAGTAGACTCAGCTCTGGAAACACCATATATTTT. Amino acids: CASRLSSGNTIYF.

The V gene is TRBV5-1, the J gene TRBJ2-1; D is unresolved. The CDR3 totals 13 residues. Trimming removed 2 bases at V and 5 bases at J, with 8 bases between. Germline CDR1 and CDR2: SGHRS and YFSETQ. The CDR3 nucleotides are TGCGCCAGCAGCTTAAGGCCAAACAATGAGCAGTTCTTC. It specifies CASSLRPNNEQFF.

The V gene is TRBV5-6, the J gene TRBJ1-2, with 8 positions matching TRBD1. Trimming cost V 3 bases and J 2 bases; bases outside gene matches: 9. Germline CDR1 is SGHDT and CDR2 is YYEEEE. The CDR3 loop spans 16 amino acids. For the CDR3, the DNA is TGTGCCAGCAGCTGGGATCGGGACAGGAAGAACTATGGCTACACCTTC. Its protein is CASSWDRDRKNYGYTF.

This clone showed up just once. This chain connects TRBV28 to TRBJ1-2; TRBD1 might be the D (5 bases). The length of the CDR3 is 16 residues. Between the trimmed V and J ends, which lost 10 bases and 0 bases, there was a span of 21 bases. Germline V gene sequence: CDR1 MDHEN, CDR2 SYDVKM. The CDR3 is CATPGWTPVTNYGYTF. CDR3 coding DNA: TGTGCCACTCCCGGTTGGACACCCGTAACTAACTATGGCTACACCTTC.

The chain couples TRBV5-1 to TRBJ2-2, with 11 bases lining up with TRBD1. The ends lost 3 bases at V and 2 bases at J; junction bases unmatched: 3. Germline assignment: CDR1 SGHRS and CDR2 YFSETQ. CDR3 length: 16 amino acids. The CDR3 region has the DNA TGCGCCAGCAGCTGGACAGGGGGCGTTAACACCGGGGAGCTGTTTTTT. Protein sequence: CASSWTGGVNTGELFF.

This clone occurred once. Other DNA sequences in this sample translate to the same CDR3. The chain recombines TRBV5-1 with TRBJ2-1, with 9 bases aligning to TRBD2. Germline CDR1 is SGHRS and CDR2 is YFSETQ. The trim removed 4 bases at V and 7 bases at J, leaving 6 bases unmatched. The CDR3 has 14 residues. The CDR3 DNA is TGCGCCAGCAGCGGGGGACTAGCTGGGAATGAGCAGTTCTTC. This sequence encodes CASSGGLAGNEQFF.

This chain joins TRBV11-2 and TRBJ2-7; perhaps TRBD1 as D (5 bases). V lost 0 bases and J 0 bases, leaving 9 bases between the germline ends. The germline V gene encodes CDR1 SGHAT and CDR2 FQNNGV. CDR3 length: 15 residues. The CDR3 nucleotides are TGTGCCAGCAGCTTAGATGGGGCAGGCTCCTACGAGCAGTACTTC. Its protein is CASSLDGAGSYEQYF.

The chain has TRBV4-1 and TRBJ2-1; 7 nucleotides align to TRBD1. V gave up 1 base and J gave up 10 bases; unmatched junction bases: 13. Looked up from germline, CDR1 is MGHRA and CDR2 is YSYEKL. This CDR3 spans 16 amino acids. CDR3 in amino acids: CASSQAEVRPGQEQFF. The CDR3 region has the DNA TGCGCCAGCAGCCAAGCAGAAGTCCGTCCGGGACAGGAGCAGTTCTTC.

DNA of the CDR3: TGTGCCAGCGTTTTCAAGGGGGCGGATACGCAGTATTTT. This codes for CASVFKGADTQYF. The J gene is TRBJ2-3, the V gene TRBV13; 7 bases are a match to TRBD1. V lost 8 bases to trimming and J lost 6 bases; unmatched junction nucleotides: 8. CDR1 is PRHDT, CDR2 FYEKMQ, per germline (reference sequence). There are 13 residues in the CDR3.

V gene TRBV5-5 combines with J gene TRBJ2-5; TRBD2 agrees at 7 bases. Germline V gives CDR1 SGHKS, CDR2 YYEKEE (reference sequence). J gave up 7 bases and V 4 bases, and 7 bases lay outside the gene matches. The CDR3 contains 13 residues. The CDR3 DNA is TGTGCCAGCAGCCCGACAGAGCGGGGGACCCAGTACTTC. It encodes CASSPTERGTQYF. Together with reference TRBV5-5 and TRBJ2-5, the CDR3 gives the full variable domain: DAGVTQSPTHLIKTRGQQVTLRCSPISGHKSVSWYQQVLGQGPQFIFQYYEKEERGRGNFPDRFSARQFPNYSSELNVNALLLGDSALYLCASSPTERGTQYFGPGTRLLVL.

The chain combines TRBV11-3 with TRBJ2-3; the D gene could be TRBD1 or TRBD2 (5 bases each). Germline V gives CDR1 SGHNT, CDR2 YENEEA. CDR3 size: 15 residues. Trimming cost V 5 bases and J 1 base, with 13 bases left between them. DNA for the CDR3: TGTGCCAGCAGCCCAGGGAAGGGAGGCACAGATACGCAGTATTTT. Encoded protein: CASSPGKGGTDTQYF.

CDR3 coding DNA: TGTGCCAGCAGCGCGGTAGCGGGAACTGACACCGGGGAGCTGTTTTTT. It codes for CASSAVAGTDTGELFF. The V gene is TRBV5-4, the J gene TRBJ2-2, with TRBD2 matching 8 bases. Germline V lookup: CDR1 SGHNT, CDR2 YYREEE (reference sequence). Unmatched junction bases numbered 8, after V lost 4 bases and J lost 3 bases. CDR3 length: 16 amino acids.

This clone came up a few times. The genes are TRBV5-1 and TRBJ2-1; no definite D call. V shed 4 bases and J shed 7 bases, with 12 bases lying between them. This CDR3 spans 13 amino acids. Germline V lookup: CDR1 SGHRS, CDR2 YFSETQ. CDR3 in amino acids: CASSLIPANEQFF. The CDR3 region has the DNA TGCGCCAGCAGCCTCATACCCGCGAATGAGCAGTTCTTC.

The V and J genes are TRBV6-6 and TRBJ2-7; 7 nucleotides align to TRBD2. The junction had 12 bases not matched to a gene; V was cut back by 6 bases and J by 4 bases. The CDR3 is made up of 15 amino acids. Germline V CDR1 and CDR2: MNHNY, SVGAGI (reference sequence). CDR3 sequence: CASRSLREQVYEQYF. Written as DNA, the CDR3 is TGTGCCAGCAGGAGTTTGCGGGAGCAAGTTTACGAGCAGTACTTC.